Listed below are T cell receptor beta chains from one sample, sequenced in a study of long-term antiretroviral therapy in people with HIV. Only in-frame clones appear in the TCRdb table, and some are missing; sequencing was by immunoSEQ multiplex PCR. The sample has 23,000 or so clones, 81% seen once. The sample here was unsorted PBMCs, taken 0.1 years before starting antiretroviral therapy. The receptor source for this set is a man aged 35 to 55 with HIV. The CDR3 runs from the conserved cysteine through the conserved F or W. Fields, in order: clone size, D gene, V gene, J gene, CDR3 protein, CDR3 DNA. A D gene is named only where the DNA matches it firmly. Some rows have no size entry. The others give once, few or many, or a class for an expanded clone.

-	TRBD2	TRBV30	TRBJ2-1	CAWSPLAGDNEQFF	TGTGCCTGGAGTCCCCTAGCGGGGGACAATGAGCAGTTCTTC
-	-	TRBV7-9	TRBJ2-4	CASSDLREAKNIQYF	TGTGCCAGCAGCGACTTGAGGGAAGCCAAAAACATTCAGTACTTC
-	TRBD1	TRBV5-1	TRBJ2-7	CASSFGQGPWYEQYF	TGCGCCAGCAGCTTCGGACAGGGGCCTTGGTACGAGCAGTACTTC
-	-	TRBV7-9	TRBJ1-1	CASSLQGGSEAFF	TGTGCCAGCAGCCTCCAAGGGGGGTCTGAAGCTTTCTTT
-	TRBD1	TRBV18	TRBJ2-3	CASSPQGAGTDTQYF	TGTGCCAGCTCACCTCAGGGGGCTGGGACAGATACGCAGTATTTT
-	TRBD2	TRBV5-5	TRBJ2-3	CASSRGRLAGDTQYF	TGTGCCAGCAGTAGAGGGCGCCTAGCGGGCGATACGCAGTATTTT
-	-	TRBV9	TRBJ1-1	CASSVASRNTEAFF	TGTGCCAGCAGCGTAGCCAGCAGAAACACTGAAGCTTTCTTT
-	TRBD1	TRBV19	TRBJ1-1	CASFTTGQANTEAFF	TGTGCCAGTTTTACAACCGGACAGGCCAACACTGAAGCTTTCTTT
once	TRBD2	TRBV19	TRBJ2-1	CASSIVLLATDEQFF	TGTGCCAGTAGTATAGTTCTACTAGCGACAGATGAGCAGTTCTTC
-	TRBD2	TRBV15	TRBJ2-2	CATSRVELAGAGELFF	TGTGCCACCAGCAGAGTAGAACTAGCGGGAGCCGGGGAGCTGTTTTTT
-	TRBD1	TRBV7-2	TRBJ2-6	CASLKDRAGANVLTF	TGTGCCAGTCTTAAGGACAGGGCTGGGGCCAACGTCCTGACTTTC
-	-	TRBV29-1	TRBJ1-1	CSVGTTQGPEAFF	TGCAGCGTCGGGACCACTCAAGGACCCGAAGCTTTCTTT
-	-	TRBV4-1	TRBJ1-4	CASSQDRGGRLPLRDEKLFF	TGCGCCAGCAGCCAAGATCGGGGGGGACGGCTTCCACTTCGGGATGAAAAACTGTTTTTT
-	-	TRBV19	TRBJ1-1	CASSALGNTEAFF	TGTGCCAGTAGTGCTCTAGGGAACACTGAAGCTTTCTTT
-	TRBD1	TRBV11-2	TRBJ2-7	CASSPWTGGREQYF	TGTGCCAGCAGCCCTTGGACAGGGGGCCGCGAGCAGTACTTC
few	-	TRBV4-3	TRBJ2-3	CASSQDLASDTQYF	TGCGCCAGCAGCCAAGACCTAGCCAGTGATACGCAGTATTTT